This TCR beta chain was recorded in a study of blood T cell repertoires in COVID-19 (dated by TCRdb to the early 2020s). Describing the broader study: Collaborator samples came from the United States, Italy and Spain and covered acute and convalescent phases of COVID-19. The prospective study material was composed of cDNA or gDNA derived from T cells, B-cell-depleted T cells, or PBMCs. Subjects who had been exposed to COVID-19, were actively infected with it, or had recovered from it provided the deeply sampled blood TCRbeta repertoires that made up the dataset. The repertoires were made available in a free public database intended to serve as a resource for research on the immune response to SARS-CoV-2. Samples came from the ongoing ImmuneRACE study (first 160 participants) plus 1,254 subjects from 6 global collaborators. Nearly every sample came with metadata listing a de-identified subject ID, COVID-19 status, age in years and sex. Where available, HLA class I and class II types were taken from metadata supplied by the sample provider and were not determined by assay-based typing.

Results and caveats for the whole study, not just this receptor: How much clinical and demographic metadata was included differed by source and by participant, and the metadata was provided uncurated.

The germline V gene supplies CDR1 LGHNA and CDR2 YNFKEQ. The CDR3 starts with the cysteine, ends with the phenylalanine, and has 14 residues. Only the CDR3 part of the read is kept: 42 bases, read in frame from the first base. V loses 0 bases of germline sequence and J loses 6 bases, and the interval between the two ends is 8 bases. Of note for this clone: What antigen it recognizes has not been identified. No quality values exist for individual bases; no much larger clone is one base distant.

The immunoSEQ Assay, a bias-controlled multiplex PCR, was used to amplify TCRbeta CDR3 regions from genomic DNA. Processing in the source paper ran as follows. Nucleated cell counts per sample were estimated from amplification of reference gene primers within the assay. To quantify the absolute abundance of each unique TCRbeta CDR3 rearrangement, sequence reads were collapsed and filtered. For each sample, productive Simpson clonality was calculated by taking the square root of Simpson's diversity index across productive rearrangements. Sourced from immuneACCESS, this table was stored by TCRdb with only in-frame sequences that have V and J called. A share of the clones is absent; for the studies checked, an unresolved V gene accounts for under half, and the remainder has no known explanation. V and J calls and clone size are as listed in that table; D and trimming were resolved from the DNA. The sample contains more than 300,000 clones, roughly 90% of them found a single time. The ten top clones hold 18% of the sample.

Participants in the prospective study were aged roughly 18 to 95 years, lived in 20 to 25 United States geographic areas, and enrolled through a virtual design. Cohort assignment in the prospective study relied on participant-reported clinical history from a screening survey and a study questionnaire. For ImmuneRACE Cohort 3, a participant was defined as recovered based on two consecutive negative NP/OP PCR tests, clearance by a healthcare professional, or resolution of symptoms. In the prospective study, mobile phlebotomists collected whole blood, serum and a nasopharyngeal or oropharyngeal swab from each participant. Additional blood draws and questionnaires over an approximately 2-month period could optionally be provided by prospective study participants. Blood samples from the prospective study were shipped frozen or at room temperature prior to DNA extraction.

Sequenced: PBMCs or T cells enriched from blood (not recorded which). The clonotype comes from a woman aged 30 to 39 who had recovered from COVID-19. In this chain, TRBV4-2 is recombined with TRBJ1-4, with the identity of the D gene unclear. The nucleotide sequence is TGTGCCAGCAGCCAAGACAGGTCACATGAAAAACTGTTTTTT. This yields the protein CASSQDRSHEKLFF.